Listed below are T cell receptor beta chains from one sample, sequenced in a study of blood T cell repertoires in COVID-19. The repertoire was sequenced with immunoSEQ multiplex PCR; TCRdb's copy has only in-frame clones and lacks some. The sample contains some 140,000 clones, approximately 88% of which appear only once. Sequencing was performed on peripheral blood. The origin of the receptors is a man between 60 and 70 years old with acute or convalescent COVID-19. Each CDR3 is given with its conserved first and last residue. Each record gives: clone size, J gene, D gene, V gene, CDR3 DNA, CDR3 protein. A D gene is named only where the DNA matches it firmly. Clone sizes are given selectively: once, few, many, or a class where the clone is expanded.

>-|TRBJ2-5|-|TRBV6-5
TGTGCCAGCACGAGAGAGACCCAGTACTTC
CASTRETQYF
>-|TRBJ2-7|TRBD1|TRBV12-3/TRBV12-4
TGTGCCAGCAGACTAGGACAGGGTGAAGAGCAGTACTTC
CASRLGQGEEQYF
>-|TRBJ2-3|TRBD1|TRBV14
TGTGCCAGCAGCCAACGGACAGGGCGCACAGATACGCAGTATTTT
CASSQRTGRTDTQYF
>-|TRBJ1-2|-|TRBV6-5
TGTGCCAGCAGAAAACCCCAGGGCCCCTATGGCTACACCTTC
CASRKPQGPYGYTF
>once|TRBJ1-1|TRBD1|TRBV6-6
TGTGCCAGCAGCCTCGCTTTAACAGGGGGGACTGAAGCTTTCTTT
CASSLALTGGTEAFF
>-|TRBJ1-4|-|TRBV12-5
TGTGCTAGTGGTTTGGTACTTCCACGACAGGACCTTAATGAAAAACTGTTTTTT
CASGLVLPRQDLNEKLFF
>few|TRBJ2-1|-|TRBV5-1
TGCGCCAGCAGCTTGGCTCTAAACCCCAGGGCCCCGGAAGGTGAGCAGTTCTTC
CASSLALNPRAPEGEQFF
>-|TRBJ1-5|-|TRBV2
TGTGCCAGCCATCCCAGGGGTAGCAATCAGCCCCAGCATTTT
CASHPRGSNQPQHF
>-|TRBJ1-1|-|TRBV27
TGTGCCAGCAGTTTGCGACAGCCGAACACTGAAGCTTTCTTT
CASSLRQPNTEAFF
>-|TRBJ1-2|TRBD1|TRBV2
TGTGCCAGCAGTGAAGCAGGGGGCCTTAACTATGGCTACACCTTC
CASSEAGGLNYGYTF
>-|TRBJ2-7|-|TRBV30
TGTGCCTGGAGTGTGGGCTACTACGAGCAGTACTTC
CAWSVGYYEQYF
>-|TRBJ2-3|-|TRBV6-6
TGTGCCAGCAGTTACTCGAACATGGCAGATACGCAGTATTTT
CASSYSNMADTQYF
>once|TRBJ1-2|-|TRBV28
TGTGCCAGCAGCATTGCGCTCCGAAGTAACTATGGCTACACCTTC
CASSIALRSNYGYTF
>-|TRBJ1-1|-|TRBV20-1
TGCAGTGCTAGTCCGAGGGACACTGAAGCTTTCTTT
CSASPRDTEAFF
>-|TRBJ2-5|TRBD1|TRBV5-1
TGCGCCAGCAGCTTGGGCCAGGGGGCTTGGATGGACTTC
CASSLGQGAWMDF
>-|TRBJ2-1|TRBD2|TRBV5-1
TGCGCCAGCAGCCAAGGACTAGCGGGAGGGCTAGGGAATGAGCAGTTCTTC
CASSQGLAGGLGNEQFF
>-|TRBJ2-3|TRBD2|TRBV7-8
TGTGCCAGCAGCTACCTAGCGGGGGGGCCCCGAGATACGCAGTATTTT
CASSYLAGGPRDTQYF
>once|TRBJ1-1|TRBD1|TRBV18
TGTGCCAGCTCACCTATAAGACAGGGCGGAGGGAACACTGAAGCTTTCTTT
CASSPIRQGGGNTEAFF
>-|TRBJ2-1|TRBD2|TRBV10-3
TGTGCCATCAGTGAGTGGGGACTAGCGAAAGGGAATGAGCAGTTCTTC
CAISEWGLAKGNEQFF
>-|TRBJ2-3|TRBD1|TRBV19
TGTGCCAGTAGTTCTTCCGGAGCAGGGGGCGAAGATACGCAGTATTTT
CASSSSGAGGEDTQYF
>few|TRBJ2-2|TRBD1|TRBV7-9
TGTGCCAGCAGCTCCCGCGGGACAGGGGGCCTCGGGGAGCTGTTTTTT
CASSSRGTGGLGELFF
>-|TRBJ1-4|-|TRBV29-1
TGCAGCGTTGGCGGGACGGCTAATGAAAAACTGTTTTTT
CSVGGTANEKLFF
>-|TRBJ1-1|TRBD1|TRBV5-8
TGTGCCAGCAGCTCCGGACAGGGGGAGAACACTGAAGCTTTCTTT
CASSSGQGENTEAFF
>once|TRBJ1-2|TRBD1|TRBV3-1/TRBV3-2
TGTGCCAGCAGCCAAGGGTTCTACAGGGGCTATGGCTACACCTTC
CASSQGFYRGYGYTF
>-|TRBJ2-7|-|TRBV6-5
TGTGCCAGCAGTCTAAGCGACAGAACCTACGAGCAGTACTTC
CASSLSDRTYEQYF
>-|TRBJ1-4|TRBD1|TRBV29-1
TGCAGCGTTCAACAGGGGTCGGTTAATGAAAAACTGTTTTTT
CSVQQGSVNEKLFF
>-|TRBJ1-6|TRBD1|TRBV3-1/TRBV3-2
TGTGCCAGCAGCCGGGGACAGGGGGCGAGTTCACCCCTCCACTTT
CASSRGQGASSPLHF
>-|TRBJ1-6|TRBD1|TRBV15
TGTGCCACCAGCAGACTCGGGACAGCCACCGGGGCCCTCCACTTT
CATSRLGTATGALHF
>-|TRBJ1-1|-|TRBV7-6
TGTGCCAGCAGCTTATCTGGACAGCTAAACACTGAAGCTTTCTTT
CASSLSGQLNTEAFF
>-|TRBJ1-2|-|TRBV5-1
TGCGCCAGCAGCTTGGCGGTCTCCGCAGGGAATCGGGGCTACACCTTC
CASSLAVSAGNRGYTF
>once|TRBJ1-5|-|TRBV11-2
TGTGCCAGCAGCCCGGTTGGGAGGTCGCCCCAGCATTTT
CASSPVGRSPQHF
>-|TRBJ1-2|-|TRBV29-1
TGCAGCGTTGGGCAGGAGGACTATGGCTACACCTTC
CSVGQEDYGYTF
>-|TRBJ2-7|-|TRBV29-1
TGCAGCGCCCGGGACGGACTATTCTCCTACGAGCAGTACTTC
CSARDGLFSYEQYF
>-|TRBJ1-4|TRBD1|TRBV5-1
TGCGCCAGCAGCCAGGGACAGCCAAATGAAAAACTGTTTTTT
CASSQGQPNEKLFF
>-|TRBJ1-2|TRBD1|TRBV28
TGTGCCAGCAGTGATCACCAGACAGGGGTTTTCGGTGGCTACACCTTC
CASSDHQTGVFGGYTF
>-|TRBJ2-2|-|TRBV14
TGTGCCAGCAGCCAAGAGTACGGGGAGCTGTTTTTT
CASSQEYGELFF
>few|TRBJ1-2|-|TRBV10-2
TGCGCCAGCAGTCCCAGCCAAGGAGCCCTCTATGGCTACACCTTC
CASSPSQGALYGYTF
>-|TRBJ1-1|-|TRBV6-1
TGTGCCAGCAGTGAAGCATGGTTGGGGCAGATTAAGAACACTGAAGCTTTCTTT
CASSEAWLGQIKNTEAFF
>-|TRBJ2-5|TRBD1|TRBV11-2
TGTGCCAGCAGTCGAACAGGGGGCGAAGAGACCCAGTACTTC
CASSRTGGEETQYF
>-|TRBJ1-2|TRBD1|TRBV27
TGTGCCAGCAGCCGAGGGACAGCGAACTATGGCTACACCTTC
CASSRGTANYGYTF
>once|TRBJ2-4|TRBD2|TRBV2
TGTGCCACCAGCTCCGAACTAGCGGGGGAAAACATTCAGTACTTC
CATSSELAGENIQYF
>-|TRBJ2-7|TRBD2|TRBV5-1
TGCGCCAGCAGCTTGGAATCAGCGGGGATAAATGGCGAGCAGTACTTC
CASSLESAGINGEQYF
>-|TRBJ1-1|TRBD1|TRBV4-2
TGTGCCAGCAGCCAACCCGGGAGGGGACAGATGAACACTGAAGCTTTCTTT
CASSQPGRGQMNTEAFF
>few|TRBJ1-6|-|TRBV5-4
TGTGCCAGCAGCTTGGAGCGGGACTCACCCCTCCACTTT
CASSLERDSPLHF
>-|TRBJ2-3|TRBD2|TRBV10-2
TGCGCCAGCACACGTAGCGGGGGGGCCCTTGATACGCAGTATTTT
CASTRSGGALDTQYF
>-|TRBJ2-1|TRBD1|TRBV29-1
TGCAGCGTTGACTCCCCGGGACAGGGGGTCGGTGAGCAGTTCTTC
CSVDSPGQGVGEQFF
>-|TRBJ2-3|-|TRBV29-1
TGCAGCGTTGAACTAGCGACTAGCACAGATACGCAGTATTTT
CSVELATSTDTQYF
>-|TRBJ1-4|TRBD1|TRBV9
TGTGCCAGCAGCCTGGGGGGACAGGGAAACGAAAAACTGTTTTTT
CASSLGGQGNEKLFF